Sequencing of this TCR beta chain was carried out in a study of post-analysis software for immune sequencing data. Study-wide background: Relapsing-remitting, secondary progressive and progressive-relapsing multiple sclerosis courses were included.

To note about this clonotype: Its antigen is currently unknown.

General study results and limits: A few TRBV segments occurring more often in patients than controls included TRBV5-6, TRBV5-1 and TRBV20-1. In multiple sclerosis, normalized Chao1 diversity was significantly below that of controls.

Unique molecular identifiers were built into the TCR beta cDNA libraries. Each CDR3 protein is one row after TCRdb ran MiXCR on the PCR reads. The profile shows roughly 800,000 distinct CDR3 sequences, 46% of them singletons. The V and J ends lost 5 bases and 0 bases respectively, with 23 bases between them. This CDR3 comprises 18 residues. Germline V gives CDR1 DFQATT, CDR2 SNEGSKA (reference sequence). Specimen: blood. This receptor was obtained from a girl aged 5-17 years with multiple sclerosis. This chain connects TRBV20-1 to TRBJ2-4; tentatively, D is TRBD1 (6 bases). The CDR3 coding sequence is TGCAGTGCTTCCCCACCGAGCGGACAGTATCTAGCCAAAAACATTCAGTACTTC. Translation: CSASPPSGQYLAKNIQYF.